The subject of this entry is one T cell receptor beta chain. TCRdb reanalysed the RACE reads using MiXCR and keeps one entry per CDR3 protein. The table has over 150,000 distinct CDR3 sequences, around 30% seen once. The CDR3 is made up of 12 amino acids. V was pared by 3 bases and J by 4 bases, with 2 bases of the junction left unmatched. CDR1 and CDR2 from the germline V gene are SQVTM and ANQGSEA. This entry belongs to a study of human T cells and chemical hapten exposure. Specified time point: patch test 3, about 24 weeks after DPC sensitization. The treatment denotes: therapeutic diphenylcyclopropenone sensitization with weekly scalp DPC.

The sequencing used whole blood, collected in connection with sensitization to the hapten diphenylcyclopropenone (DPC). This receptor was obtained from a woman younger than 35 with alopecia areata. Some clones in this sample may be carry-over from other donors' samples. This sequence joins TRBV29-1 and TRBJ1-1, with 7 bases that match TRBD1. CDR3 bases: TGCAGCGTTGACGGGACAGCCACTGAAGCTTTCTTT. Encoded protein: CSVDGTATEAFF. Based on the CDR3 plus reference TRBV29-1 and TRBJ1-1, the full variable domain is SAVISQKPSRDICQRGTSLTIQCQVDSQVTMMFWYRQQPGQSLTLIATANQGSEATYESGFVIDKFPISRPNLTFSTLTVSNMSPEDSSIYLCSVDGTATEAFFGQGTRLTVV.